Given below is one T cell receptor (beta chain) in context. What it binds is unknown. Other nucleotide sequences from this sample produce the same CDR3. This record belongs to a study of shared clonotypes between healthy human individuals. Study findings and constraints: There were few donors, and this limited the genetic and exposure-history diversity represented.

With 2 bases removed from V and 4 bases from J, the gap between germline ends came to 3 bases. The germline gives CDR1 MNHNY, CDR2 SVGAGI (reference sequence). This CDR3 is 12 amino acids long. Libraries were prepared by immunoSEQ multiplex PCR; TCRdb keeps only in-frame clonotypes and omits some of them. The table has millions of clones, 85% to 95% seen once. This receptor was obtained from a man aged 18 to 29 in good health. Sequenced sample: naive CD4+ T cells sorted from blood. Subset described: CD45RA+ positively selected. The chain recombines TRBV6-6 with TRBJ1-5; D gene uncertain. The CDR3 spells CASSYTNQPQHF. The DNA for the CDR3 is TGTGCCAGCAGTTACACGAATCAGCCCCAGCATTTT.